The sample holds one count of the clone carrying this T cell receptor beta chain. The V gene's germline CDR1 is SGHAT and CDR2 FQNNGV. V was clipped by 0 bases and J by 2 bases, with 10 bases between them. The CDR3 loop spans 15 amino acids. The sample comes from a study of blood T cell repertoires in COVID-19. Only in-frame clones appear in the TCRdb table, and some are missing; sequencing was by immunoSEQ multiplex PCR. The sample has hundreds of thousands of clones, around 90% seen once. The chain employs TRBV11-2 and TRBJ1-1; no definite D call. The sequenced sample consisted of peripheral blood. The sequence was obtained from a human donor in a cohort sampled during active COVID-19. CDR3 DNA sequence: TGTGCCAGCAGCTTAGAAATCCTAGGCAACACTGAAGCTTTCTTT. This encodes CASSLEILGNTEAFF.